The 21 T cell receptor beta chains below were found in one sample sequenced in a study of T cell responses to AZD1222 COVID-19 vaccine. This table comes from immunoSEQ multiplex PCR, and its TCRdb copy is limited to in-frame clones, with some not included. The table lists about 100,000 clones, about 87% of them singletons. The sequencing here drew on peripheral blood, taken on day 0 of AZD1222 vaccination. These receptors all come from an adult in good health.

The chain joins TRBV5-1 to TRBJ2-3; 7 positions match TRBD1. V was pared by 3 bases and J by 4 bases, with 8 bases of the junction left unmatched. Germline V CDR1 and CDR2: SGHRS, YFSETQ. CDR3 length: 15 residues. CDR3: CASSSAEQGPDTQYF. CDR3 sequence (DNA): TGCGCCAGCAGCTCGGCGGAACAGGGGCCAGATACGCAGTATTTT.

This rearrangement joins TRBV7-2 to TRBJ2-1; 7 positions agree with TRBD2. This CDR3 region has 15 residues. Trimming at V came to 4 bases and at J to 2 bases, leaving 5 bases not matched to a gene. Germline CDR1 reads SGHTA; CDR2 reads FQGNSA. The CDR3: CASSSSGVTYNEQFF. In DNA, the CDR3 is TGTGCCAGCAGCTCTAGCGGAGTAACCTACAATGAGCAGTTCTTC.

CDR3: CASVANSGPRTDTQYF. The CDR3 DNA follows: TGTGCCAGCGTCGCGAATTCGGGGCCACGCACAGATACGCAGTATTTT. The genes are TRBV6-4 and TRBJ2-3, with D possibly called TRBD1 or TRBD2 (5 bases each). This CDR3 is 16 amino acids long. Trimming stripped 8 bases from V and 1 base from J, with 19 bases between. From germline, CDR1 is MRHNA and CDR2 SNTAGT.

The V gene is TRBV5-1, the J gene TRBJ1-1; the D gene is possibly TRBD1 (6 bases). Trimming pared 3 bases from V and 0 bases from J, leaving 9 bases between. Germline lookup yields CDR1 SGHRS and CDR2 YFSETQ. This CDR3 has 14 amino acids. CDR3 nucleotide sequence: TGCGCCAGCAGCTCGGACAGCCTGAACACTGAAGCTTTCTTT. This encodes CASSSDSLNTEAFF. Based on the CDR3 plus reference TRBV5-1 and TRBJ1-1, the full variable domain is KAGVTQTPRYLIKTRGQQVTLSCSPISGHRSVSWYQQTPGQGLQFLFEYFSETQRNKGNFPGRFSGRQFSNSRSEMNVSTLELGDSALYLCASSSDSLNTEAFFGQGTRLTVV.

This clone was picked up a small number of times. V and J are TRBV7-9 and TRBJ2-7; D possibly corresponds to TRBD2 (5 bases). V lost 5 bases, J lost 6 bases, and 23 bases lay in between. This CDR3 comprises 16 residues. Germline lookup yields CDR1 SEHNR and CDR2 FQNEAQ (reference sequence). This chain's CDR3 is CASSDPGSSSMSEQYF. The DNA of the CDR3 is TGTGCCAGCAGCGACCCGGGATCCTCTTCCATGTCCGAGCAGTACTTC.

V gene TRBV28 combines with J gene TRBJ1-6; D not resolved. V lost 1 base, J lost 8 bases, and 15 bases lay in between. This CDR3 is built from 16 residues. Looked up from germline, CDR1 is MDHEN and CDR2 is SYDVKM. CDR3 residues: CASSLSQLQEDSPLHF. The DNA for the CDR3 is TGTGCCAGCAGTTTATCCCAATTGCAAGAGGATTCACCCCTCCACTTT.

V is TRBV4-1 and J is TRBJ2-3; D call uncertain. Germline V gene sequence: CDR1 MGHRA, CDR2 YSYEKL. V was pared by 3 bases and J by 6 bases, with 7 bases between. This CDR3 spans 12 amino acids. The CDR3 nucleotides read TGCGCCAGCAGCCAGTGGTGGGATACGCAGTATTTT. Translation: CASSQWWDTQYF.

The chain links TRBV6-5 to TRBJ2-7; D is possibly TRBD2 (5 bases). This CDR3 comprises 14 residues. Germline loops: CDR1 MNHEY, CDR2 SVGAGI. Trimming cost V 6 bases and J 2 bases, with 14 bases left between them. CDR3 DNA: TGTGCCAGCAGAATAGCGCTCCTGACCTACGAGCAGTACTTC. Translating it yields CASRIALLTYEQYF.

This clone was recorded once. V usage is TRBV24-1 and J usage is TRBJ2-3; 8 bases line up with TRBD2. The CDR3 sequence is 14 residues long. J was trimmed by 0 bases and V by 6 bases; bases with no gene match: 1. Germline CDR1 is KGHDR and CDR2 is SFDVKD. CDR3 sequence reads: CATSPSGSTDTQYF. Written as DNA, the CDR3 is TGTGCCACCAGTCCTAGCGGGAGCACAGATACGCAGTATTTT.

J is TRBJ2-3 and V is TRBV11-1; D tentatively fits TRBD1 or TRBD2 (5 bases each). The CDR3 totals 15 residues. The V end was cut by 2 bases, the J end by 4 bases, with 13 bases between. The germline V gene encodes CDR1 SGHAT and CDR2 FQDESV (reference sequence). The CDR3 nucleotides read TGTGCCAGCAGCTTACCGGGACCCTGGGCAGATACGCAGTATTTT. This sequence encodes CASSLPGPWADTQYF.

This sequence joins TRBV28 and TRBJ2-7; no reliable D call. CDR1 and CDR2 (germline): MDHEN, SYDVKM. The V end was cut by 0 bases, the J end by 6 bases, with 9 bases between. The CDR3 is 13 residues long. DNA of the CDR3: TGTGCCAGCAGTTTATGTTCCGCGTGCGAGCAGTACTTC. Translated: CASSLCSACEQYF.

Details on this clone: The sample holds other DNA sequences that translate to the same CDR3. The chain joins TRBV14 to TRBJ2-5; 7 nucleotides line up with TRBD2. V gave up 2 bases and J gave up 0 bases; unmatched junction bases: 9. The CDR3 is made up of 17 amino acids. CDR1 is SGHDN and CDR2 is FVKESK in the germline V gene. The CDR3 DNA sequence: TGTGCCAGCAGCCAAAGATGGCGCGGGAGACACCAAGAGACCCAGTACTTC. Translated, it gives CASSQRWRGRHQETQYF.

The rearrangement uses TRBV6-5 and TRBJ1-1; D not resolved. V gave up 2 bases and J gave up 11 bases, with 12 bases separating them. The CDR3 is 12 amino acids. Germline V gives CDR1 MNHEY, CDR2 SVGAGI. The CDR3 reads CASSYVGPGAFF. The DNA for the CDR3 is TGTGCCAGCAGTTACGTGGGTCCGGGGGCTTTCTTT.

The CDR3 reads CASSTLNTEAFF. The CDR3 DNA is TGTGCCAGCAGCACACTGAACACTGAAGCTTTCTTT. The V and J genes are TRBV7-2 and TRBJ1-1; no reliable D call. Trimming shortened V by 5 bases and J by 0 bases, and 4 bases separated the two germline ends. The CDR3 spans 12 residues. Germline CDR1 SGHTA, CDR2 FQGNSA. Full variable domain (remainder filled in from reference TRBV7-2 and TRBJ1-1): GAGVSQSPSNKVTEKGKDVELRCDPISGHTALYWYRQSLGQGLEFLIYFQGNSAPDKSGLPSDRFSAERTGGSVSTLTIQRTQQEDSAVYLCASSTLNTEAFFGQGTRLTVV.

The chain links TRBV6-2 or TRBV6-3 to TRBJ2-7, with D possibly TRBD2 on 6 matching bases. With 2 bases removed from V and 7 bases from J, the gap between germline ends came to 18 bases. CDR1 MNHEY and CDR2 SVGEGT come from the germline V gene. The CDR3 consists of 15 residues. CDR3 amino acids: CASSYPLGGTQEQYF. The DNA of the CDR3 is TGTGCCAGCAGTTACCCCCTTGGCGGGACTCAGGAGCAGTACTTC.

The rearrangement uses TRBV7-2 and TRBJ2-3; unclear D gene. The CDR3 is 13 amino acids. Germline V CDR1 and CDR2: SGHTA, FQGNSA. Trimming left V 8 bases short and J 1 base short, with 10 bases between. Here the CDR3 reads CASGDYGTDTQYF. CDR3 DNA: TGTGCCAGCGGGGATTATGGCACAGATACGCAGTATTTT.

This sequence joins TRBV30 and TRBJ2-1, with D maybe TRBD1 (6 bases). CDR1 and CDR2 (germline): GTSNPN, SVGIG (reference sequence). V gave up 0 bases and J gave up 4 bases, with 16 bases separating them. This CDR3 has 16 amino acids. The CDR3 spells CAWSVFSRGSYNEQFF. DNA for the CDR3: TGTGCCTGGAGTGTATTCTCAAGGGGGAGTTACAATGAGCAGTTCTTC.

The chain links TRBV5-1 to TRBJ2-5, with 7 bases that match TRBD1. Trimming took 4 bases from V and 2 from J; bases not matched to a gene: 5. There are 14 residues in the CDR3. Germline lookup yields CDR1 SGHRS and CDR2 YFSETQ. The CDR3 coding sequence is TGCGCCAGCAGCACGACAGGGTTTCAAGAGACCCAGTACTTC. Its translation is CASSTTGFQETQYF.

Of note for this clone: Sequence at one end of the junction differs from germline and may be a read error. The V and J genes are TRBV4-3 and TRBJ1-4; D not certain. The germline gives CDR1 LGHNA, CDR2 YSLEER. The CDR3 is made up of 15 amino acids. This CDR3 is CASSQDAGINEKLFF. The CDR3 DNA follows: TGCGCCAGCAGTCAAGACGCGGGAATTAATGAAAAACTGTTTTTT.

This chain links TRBV29-1 with TRBJ1-2; 11 bases are shared with TRBD1. Per germline, CDR1 SQVTM and CDR2 ANQGSEA. The CDR3 spans 14 residues. Trimming removed 5 bases from V and 8 bases from J; junction bases left unmatched: 10. The CDR3 here is CSVFSLDRGQGYTF. The CDR3 DNA is TGCAGCGTTTTCTCTCTGGACAGGGGGCAAGGCTACACCTTC.

V and J are TRBV6-2 or TRBV6-3 and TRBJ2-7, with D hard to call. The CDR3 has 12 residues. In germline, CDR1 is MNHEY, CDR2 SVGEGT. The V end was cut by 6 bases, the J end by 3 bases, with 9 bases between. The CDR3 DNA is TGTGCCAGCAGCACTCACAGCTACGAGCAGTACTTC. Its translation: CASSTHSYEQYF.